The entry that follows covers one T cell receptor (beta chain) sequence. The sample is drawn from a study of shared T cell receptors in the human thymus. Produced via immunoSEQ multiplex PCR; TCRdb's table is partial and in-frame only. The repertoire holds roughly 550,000 clones, with approximately 80% as singletons. The CDR3 totals 14 residues. Trimming pared 5 bases from V and 1 base from J, leaving 9 bases between. In germline, CDR1 is SGHTA, CDR2 FQGNSA. These sequences were also reported in another study, on human thymus T cells. From that second work: The donor group consisted of healthy Finnish infants who were having corrective surgery for congenital heart defects. Thymus pieces cut out during corrective heart surgery were the tissue that was used. Apparent skewing of V and J gene usage characterized both thymic and blood repertoires. Related work showed strongly overlapping thymic repertoires across unrelated individuals.

The TCR sequence derives from a boy younger than two with a congenital heart defect. The specimen sequenced was thymocytes. The rearrangement links TRBV7-2 to TRBJ2-4; D perhaps matches TRBD2 (5 bases). The DNA for the CDR3 is TGTGCCAGCAGCCCCTCGGGGGCCAAAAACATTCAGTACTTC. Residues: CASSPSGAKNIQYF.